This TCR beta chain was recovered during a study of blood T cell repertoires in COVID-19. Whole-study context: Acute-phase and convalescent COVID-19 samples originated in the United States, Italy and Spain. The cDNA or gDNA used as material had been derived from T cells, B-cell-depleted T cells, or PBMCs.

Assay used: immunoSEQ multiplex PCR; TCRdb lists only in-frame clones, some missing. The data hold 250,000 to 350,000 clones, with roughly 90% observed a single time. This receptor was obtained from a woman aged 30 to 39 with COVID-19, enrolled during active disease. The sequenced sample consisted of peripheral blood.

CDR3 coding DNA: TGTGCCAGCAGTTTCGGGAGTGACCGGACAGGGTCCACTGAAGCTTTCTTT. Translating it yields CASSFGSDRTGSTEAFF. The V gene is TRBV27, the J gene TRBJ1-1; 8 bases fit TRBD1. CDR3 length equals 17 residues. Germline trimming cut 3 bases from V and 4 bases from J; bases unmatched to any gene: 13. Germline lookup yields CDR1 MNHEY and CDR2 SMNVEV (reference sequence).